A single sample gave rise to the 30 T cell receptor beta chains below, sequenced in a study of blood T cell repertoires in COVID-19. Sequencing was performed with immunoSEQ multiplex PCR; in TCRdb, only in-frame clones are kept and a portion is missing. The sample holds fewer than 250,000 clones, around nine tenths seen once. Input material: PBMCs or T cells enriched from blood (not recorded which). The receptors were gathered from a man aged 25 to 40 in a cohort exposed to, infected with or recovered from COVID-19 (not recorded which).

As concerns this clone: Because it lacks the conserved phenylalanine or tryptophan at the end, this CDR3 is likely a read error. It is unclear where the CDR3 begins or ends on the DNA, so no DNA is shown, and the CDR3 is as TCRdb lists it. The chain carries TRBV10-1 and TRBJ2-7; TRBD1 reflects the table's D call only, with no check against the DNA. The germline gives CDR1 WNHNN, CDR2 SYGVQD (reference sequence). The CDR3 is 9 residues long, ends included. This CDR3 is CASIPGGRT.

Details on this clone: One end of the junction fails to match germline, which may point to a read error. The V call is TRBV7-7, the J call TRBJ2-3; a possible D gene is TRBD2 (6 bases). CDR1 SSHAT and CDR2 FNYEAQ come from the germline V gene (reference sequence). This CDR3 has 15 residues. The DNA of the CDR3 is TGTGCTAGCAGCTTATCCCGACTAGACACAGATACGCAGTATTTT. Its translation is CASSLSRLDTDTQYF.

This rearrangement joins TRBV2 to TRBJ1-6; 9 bases are shared with TRBD1. With 5 bases clipped from V and 6 bases from J, the junction kept 8 bases outside the gene matches. From germline, CDR1 is SNHLY and CDR2 FYNNEI. This CDR3 spans 16 amino acids. The CDR3 nucleotides read TGTGCCAGCAGTACCTCGGGGGGACAGGGTAATTCACCCCTCCACTTT. Amino acids: CASSTSGGQGNSPLHF.

The chain links TRBV7-3 to TRBJ2-3; 8 bases match TRBD1. Germline V gene sequence: CDR1 SGHTA, CDR2 FQGTGA. This CDR3 is built from 15 residues. J gave up 3 bases and V 2 bases, and 4 bases lay outside the gene matches. The CDR3 loop is CASSLGQGATDTQYF. The CDR3 region has the DNA TGTGCCAGCAGCTTAGGCCAGGGGGCAACAGATACGCAGTATTTT.

This chain joins TRBV10-3 and TRBJ2-3; TRBD1 matches 7 bases. The trim removed 0 bases at V and 2 bases at J, leaving 2 bases unmatched. The germline V gene encodes CDR1 ENHRY and CDR2 SYGVKD. The CDR3 sequence is 15 residues long. CDR3 coding DNA: TGTGCCATCAGTGAGTCGGGACAGAACACAGATACGCAGTATTTT. It yields the protein CAISESGQNTDTQYF.

The rearrangement uses TRBV20-1 and TRBJ1-1; D remains unclear. The ends were cut back, 8 bases at V and 1 base at J, with 8 bases in the middle. The CDR3 is 11 residues long. Germline V gene data show CDR1 as DFQATT and CDR2 as SNEGSKA (reference sequence). CDR3 sequence (DNA): TGCAGTCTGGAGGGGAACACTGAAGCTTTCTTT. Residues: CSLEGNTEAFF.

CDR3 nucleotide sequence: TGCGCCAGCAGCCCAGCGAGGCCGGGACTCATATACGAGCAGTACTTC. Protein sequence: CASSPARPGLIYEQYF. This chain links TRBV5-1 with TRBJ2-7, with D tentatively TRBD2 (6 bases). CDR3 length equals 16 residues. Germline V CDR1 and CDR2: SGHRS, YFSETQ. The V and J ends lost 4 bases and 4 bases respectively, with 21 bases between them. Full variable domain (remainder filled in from reference TRBV5-1 and TRBJ2-7): KAGVTQTPRYLIKTRGQQVTLSCSPISGHRSVSWYQQTPGQGLQFLFEYFSETQRNKGNFPGRFSGRQFSNSRSEMNVSTLELGDSALYLCASSPARPGLIYEQYFGPGTRLTVT.

The chain uses TRBV4-1 and TRBJ2-1, with TRBD2 identical over 8 bases. Germline CDR1 reads MGHRA; CDR2 reads YSYEKL. The V and J ends lost 4 bases and 16 bases, in that order; junction bases with no gene match: 9. CDR3 size: 12 residues. CDR3 nucleotides: TGCGCCAGCAGCCCCTCCGGACTAGCTGCCTTCTTC. It encodes CASSPSGLAAFF.

This rearrangement joins TRBV7-2 to TRBJ2-7; 7 bases map to TRBD1. CDR3 length equals 14 residues. V lost 2 bases to trimming and J lost 2 bases; unmatched junction nucleotides: 3. The germline gives CDR1 SGHTA, CDR2 FQGNSA. The CDR3 sequence: CASSLRDRTYEQYF. Here the CDR3 DNA reads TGTGCCAGCAGCTTACGGGACAGAACCTACGAGCAGTACTTC.

The chain employs TRBV6-4 and TRBJ2-2; TRBD2 is a possible D gene (6 bases). The CDR3 consists of 17 residues. The V gene's germline CDR1 is MRHNA and CDR2 SNTAGT. Trimming stripped 0 bases from V and 6 bases from J, with 17 bases between. CDR3 in amino acids: CASSDSMDGGVPGELFF. CDR3 nucleotide sequence: TGTGCCAGCAGTGACTCGATGGACGGCGGGGTACCCGGGGAGCTGTTTTTT.

As concerns this clone: At one boundary the junction diverges from the germline segment, which might be a read error. This chain uses TRBV6-5 with TRBJ1-1; TRBD1 is a possible D gene (6 bases). CDR3 length: 13 residues. Germline loops: CDR1 MNHEY, CDR2 SVGAGI. The CDR3 spells CASRGTGNAEAFF. CDR3 bases: TGTGCCAGCAGGGGTACAGGGAACGCTGAAGCTTTCTTT.

The chain links TRBV7-3 to TRBJ2-2; 8 bases match TRBD1. The CDR3 extends over 15 amino acids. Germline V CDR1 and CDR2: SGHTA, FQGTGA. Germline trimming cut 5 bases from V and 7 bases from J; bases unmatched to any gene: 9. CDR3 in amino acids: CASSPRTGLDGELFF. The CDR3 DNA reads TGTGCCAGCAGCCCGAGGACAGGGTTGGACGGGGAGCTGTTTTTT.

This clone was counted a single time. The V call is TRBV5-4, the J call TRBJ2-1; the D gene is possibly TRBD1 (6 bases). Germline V gene lookup returns CDR1 SGHNT and CDR2 YYREEE (reference sequence). The V and J ends lost 3 bases and 7 bases respectively, with 11 bases between them. The length of the CDR3 is 13 residues. The CDR3 is CASSSTGRNEQFF. Here the CDR3 DNA reads TGTGCCAGCAGCTCCACAGGGCGGAATGAGCAGTTCTTC.

J is TRBJ2-7 and V is TRBV11-2, with TRBD1 identical over 9 bases. Germline loops: CDR1 SGHAT, CDR2 FQNNGV. The CDR3 is made up of 16 amino acids. Trimming cost V 4 bases and J 9 bases; bases outside gene matches: 16. CDR3 sequence (DNA): TGTGCCAGCAGCTATCTCCCGGGACAGGGTGGGTATCGGCAGTACTTC. Protein product: CASSYLPGQGGYRQYF. Complete variable domain (other parts from reference TRBV11-2 and TRBJ2-7): EAGVAQSPRYKIIEKRQSVAFWCNPISGHATLYWYQQILGQGPKLLIQFQNNGVVDDSQLPKDRFSAERLKGVDSTLKIQPAKLEDSAVYLCASSYLPGQGGYRQYFGPGTRLTVT.

This sequence joins TRBV7-6 and TRBJ2-7; maybe TRBD1 (5 bases). The CDR3 spans 18 residues. Germline values: CDR1 SGHVS, CDR2 FNYEAQ. The V end lost 5 bases, the J end lost 4 bases, and 27 bases lay between the germline ends. The CDR3 coding sequence is TGTGCCAGCAGCCTCCCTTCTCTCGGGTCAGGGAATAGGTACGAGCAGTACTTC. Protein: CASSLPSLGSGNRYEQYF.

V and J are TRBV3-1 (or the pseudogene TRBV3-2) and TRBJ2-2, with TRBD2 identical over 11 bases. This CDR3 spans 15 amino acids. Trimming removed 3 bases from V and 8 bases from J; junction bases left unmatched: 5. CDR1 is LGHDT, CDR2 YNNKEL, per germline (reference sequence). The CDR3 nucleotides read TGTGCCAGCAGCCATGGACTAGCGGGCAGAGGGGAGCTGTTTTTT. Translated, it gives CASSHGLAGRGELFF.

The chain is built from TRBV7-9 and TRBJ1-5; 9 bases align to TRBD1. Looked up from germline, CDR1 is SEHNR and CDR2 is FQNEAQ (reference sequence). J was trimmed by 5 bases and V by 1 base; bases with no gene match: 0. The CDR3 is made up of 14 amino acids. The CDR3 reads CASSLGQGDQPQHF. The DNA for the CDR3 is TGTGCCAGCAGCTTAGGACAGGGGGATCAGCCCCAGCATTTT.

This sequence joins TRBV19 and TRBJ2-7; TRBD1 agrees at 7 bases. The CDR3 consists of 15 residues. CDR1 LNHDA and CDR2 SQIVND come from the germline V gene (reference sequence). The V gene end was trimmed by 3 bases and the J gene end by 3 bases; junction bases not matched to a gene: 8. CDR3 region: CASSISATGFYEQYF. DNA of the CDR3: TGTGCCAGTAGTATTTCCGCGACAGGGTTCTACGAGCAGTACTTC.

This chain joins TRBV10-2 and TRBJ2-2; 8 bases fit TRBD1. The CDR3 totals 15 residues. The V gene's germline CDR1 is WSHSY and CDR2 SAAADI. V lost 5 bases to trimming and J lost 8 bases; unmatched junction nucleotides: 10. In DNA form, the CDR3 reads TGCGCCAGCAGTTTTGGGGACAGGTTTAAGGGGGAGCTGTTTTTT. Its translation is CASSFGDRFKGELFF.

The rearrangement uses TRBV29-1 and TRBJ2-3, with no clear D. V was trimmed by 2 bases and J by 3 bases, leaving 9 bases between them. Germline assignment: CDR1 SQVTM and CDR2 ANQGSEA. The CDR3 extends over 13 amino acids. The CDR3: CSVELVVTDTQYF. The CDR3 nucleotides are TGCAGCGTTGAACTAGTGGTTACAGATACGCAGTATTTT.

This clone was seen a few times. J is TRBJ1-6 and V is TRBV14; no clear D. Looked up from germline, CDR1 is SGHDN and CDR2 is FVKESK. V lost 4 bases to trimming and J lost 9 bases, with 19 bases between them. The CDR3 covers 16 residues. The CDR3 DNA reads TGTGCCAGCAGCCTCATCGGGCCCCGGGAGGTTTCACCCCTCCACTTT. Amino acid sequence: CASSLIGPREVSPLHF.

The V call is TRBV24-1, the J call TRBJ1-2; 8 nucleotides match TRBD1. The germline CDR1 and CDR2 sequences are KGHDR and SFDVKD. V dropped 4 bases and J dropped 8; count of bases not matched to a gene: 8. The CDR3 consists of 14 residues. The CDR3 DNA is TGTGCCACCAGTGACCCGGGACAGGAGCGGGGCTACACCTTC. Its translation: CATSDPGQERGYTF.

This clone turned up a few times. The V gene is TRBV7-8, the J gene TRBJ2-2, with TRBD2 as a possible D gene (5 bases). Trimming left V 5 bases short and J 7 bases short, with 17 bases between. Germline V CDR1 and CDR2: SGHVS, FQNEAQ. This CDR3 contains 15 residues. CDR3 sequence (DNA): TGTGCCAGCAGCCCTACTAGTCTAGGAATCGGGGAGCTGTTTTTT. This codes for CASSPTSLGIGELFF.

The V call is TRBV19, the J call TRBJ2-1, with a possible D match to TRBD1 (6 bases). The CDR3 sequence is 12 residues long. CDR1 is LNHDA, CDR2 SQIVND, per germline (reference sequence). V shed 1 base and J shed 14 bases, with 12 bases lying between them. CDR3 sequence reads: CASSIGTAKKFF. DNA of the CDR3: TGTGCCAGTAGTATAGGGACAGCTAAAAAGTTCTTC.

V and J are TRBV5-4 and TRBJ1-1; no firm D call. Germline V gene data show CDR1 as SGHNT and CDR2 as YYREEE (reference sequence). V lost 4 bases to trimming and J lost 1 base, with 17 bases between them. This CDR3 has 16 amino acids. The CDR3 region is CASSRDSRGENTEAFF. In DNA, the CDR3 is TGTGCCAGCAGCCGCGACTCACGCGGGGAGAACACTGAAGCTTTCTTT.

This CDR3 is CASSLFRGDTEAFF. The CDR3 DNA reads TGTGCCAGCAGCCTATTCCGGGGGGACACTGAAGCTTTCTTT. J is TRBJ1-1 and V is TRBV7-2, with D tentatively TRBD1 (5 bases). Germline V gives CDR1 SGHTA, CDR2 FQGNSA. CDR3 length equals 14 residues. V was pared by 5 bases and J by 3 bases, with 13 bases between.

The genes are TRBV19 and TRBJ2-5; tentative D call: TRBD2 (6 bases). The CDR3 has 14 residues. Trimming left V 7 bases short and J 7 bases short, with 19 bases between. CDR1 and CDR2 from the germline V gene are LNHDA and SQIVND (reference sequence). The CDR3 bases are TGTGCCAGTACCAGCTCGAATAGGGGAGGGACCCAGTACTTC. Amino acid sequence: CASTSSNRGGTQYF.

The V call is TRBV28, the J call TRBJ1-2; 7 bases fit TRBD1. Germline V gives CDR1 MDHEN, CDR2 SYDVKM. The CDR3 has 14 residues. Trimming cost V 2 bases and J 4 bases; bases outside gene matches: 4. CDR3 DNA: TGTGCCAGCAGTTTAGTGTGGGACAGCTATGGCTACACCTTC. Amino acids: CASSLVWDSYGYTF.

The chain couples TRBV27 to TRBJ1-2; 10 bases match TRBD1. The CDR3 runs 14 residues. CDR1 MNHEY and CDR2 SMNVEV come from the germline V gene (reference sequence). V was pared by 7 bases and J by 4 bases, with 6 bases of the junction left unmatched. The CDR3 DNA reads TGTGCCAGCACGGGACAGGGGAAACCCTATGGCTACACCTTC. This gives the protein CASTGQGKPYGYTF.

This clone showed up just a few times. V is TRBV3-1 (or the pseudogene TRBV3-2) and J is TRBJ1-1; no firm D call. V was cut by 0 bases and J by 3 bases, with 17 bases left in between. Germline V lookup: CDR1 LGHDT, CDR2 YNNKEL (reference sequence). CDR3 size: 17 residues. The CDR3: CASSQESWTKEHTEAFF. The CDR3 nucleotides are TGTGCCAGCAGCCAAGAGTCGTGGACTAAAGAGCACACTGAAGCTTTCTTT.